This T cell receptor beta chain came from a study of blood T cell repertoires in COVID-19. Turning to the study itself: The United States, Italy and Spain were the sources of the acute and convalescent COVID-19 samples.

The CDR3 loop spans 17 amino acids. Trimming at V came to 3 bases and at J to 7 bases, leaving 17 bases not matched to a gene. CDR1 is SGHDT and CDR2 is YYEEEE in the germline V gene. Some clones are missing from TCRdb's copy, which holds only in-frame ones; the method was immunoSEQ multiplex PCR. This table holds tens of thousands of clones, about nine tenths found once. The sequencing sample was made of peripheral blood. The sequence derives from a man aged 25 to 40 with acute or convalescent COVID-19. The J gene is TRBJ1-2, the V gene TRBV5-6, with 8 bases identical to TRBD1. DNA for the CDR3: TGTGCCAGCAGCTCTGAGTACCCGGACAGGGTAAGAGGTGGCTACACCTTC. This sequence encodes CASSSEYPDRVRGGYTF.